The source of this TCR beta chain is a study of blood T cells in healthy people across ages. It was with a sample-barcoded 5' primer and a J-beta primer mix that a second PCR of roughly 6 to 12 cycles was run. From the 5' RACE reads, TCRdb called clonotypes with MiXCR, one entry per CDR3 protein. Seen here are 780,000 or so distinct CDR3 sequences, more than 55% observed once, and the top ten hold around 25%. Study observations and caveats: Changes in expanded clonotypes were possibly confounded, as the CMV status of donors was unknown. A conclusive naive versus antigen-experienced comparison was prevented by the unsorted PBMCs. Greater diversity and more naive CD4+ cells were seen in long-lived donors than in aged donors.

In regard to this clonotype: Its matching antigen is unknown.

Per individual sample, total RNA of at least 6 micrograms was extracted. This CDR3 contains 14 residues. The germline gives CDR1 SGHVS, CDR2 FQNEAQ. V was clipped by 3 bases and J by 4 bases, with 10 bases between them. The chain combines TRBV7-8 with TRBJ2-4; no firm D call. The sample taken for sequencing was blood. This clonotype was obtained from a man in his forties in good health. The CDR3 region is CASSFVGAKNIQYF. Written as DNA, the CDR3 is TGTGCCAGCAGCTTCGTAGGAGCGAAAAACATTCAGTACTTC.